This T cell receptor (beta chain) was documented in a study of T cells expressing NK-cell markers. Overall study context: Cells sorted as CD3+CD56+NKG2C+, CD3+CD56+NKG2C- and CD3+CD56-NKG2C+ T cells supplied the TCR beta repertoires. The sequencing cohort of eight donors included seven HCMV-seropositive individuals and one seronegative individual. Whole-study results and caveats: Topping the CD3+CD56-NKG2C+ fraction as well were these clonotypes, in a handful of donors. A range of about 1.0-7.5% of CD8+ T cells consisted of dominant NKG2C+ clonotypes in several donors.

Germline CDR1 DFQATT, CDR2 SNEGSKA (reference sequence). This CDR3 has 11 residues. TCRdb derives one entry per CDR3 protein from the 5' RACE reads, leaving out DNA. Across hundreds of thousands of distinct CDR3 sequences, the top ten clones capture 7.3% of the sample. Details on this clonotype: The antigen is not known.

The chain carries TRBV20-1 and TRBJ2-7; checking the TCRdb D call of TRBD1 is not possible without DNA. Specimen: blood T cells: a sorted CD56 or NKG2C T cell subset, CD4+ or CD8+ T cells, or bulk PBMC T cells (not recorded which). The TCR originated in a woman between 18 and 75 years old in good health. The CDR3 loop reads CSTVLDSEQYF.